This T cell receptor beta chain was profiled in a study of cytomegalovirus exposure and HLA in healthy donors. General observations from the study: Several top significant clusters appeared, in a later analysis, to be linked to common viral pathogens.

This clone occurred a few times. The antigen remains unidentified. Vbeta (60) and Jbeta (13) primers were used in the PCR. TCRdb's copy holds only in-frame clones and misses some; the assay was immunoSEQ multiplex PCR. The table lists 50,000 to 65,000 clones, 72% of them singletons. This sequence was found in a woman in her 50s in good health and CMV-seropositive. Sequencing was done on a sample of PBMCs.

CDR3 coding DNA: TGTGCCACCAAGGGGTTCGCGAACACTGAAGCTTTCTTT. This codes for CATKGFANTEAFF. The gene calls are TRBV6-1 and TRBJ1-1; possible D gene TRBD1, 5 bases. The CDR3 length is 13 residues. Deletions cut 10 bases from V and 1 base from J, with 13 bases between. The germline gives CDR1 MNHNS, CDR2 SASEGT.